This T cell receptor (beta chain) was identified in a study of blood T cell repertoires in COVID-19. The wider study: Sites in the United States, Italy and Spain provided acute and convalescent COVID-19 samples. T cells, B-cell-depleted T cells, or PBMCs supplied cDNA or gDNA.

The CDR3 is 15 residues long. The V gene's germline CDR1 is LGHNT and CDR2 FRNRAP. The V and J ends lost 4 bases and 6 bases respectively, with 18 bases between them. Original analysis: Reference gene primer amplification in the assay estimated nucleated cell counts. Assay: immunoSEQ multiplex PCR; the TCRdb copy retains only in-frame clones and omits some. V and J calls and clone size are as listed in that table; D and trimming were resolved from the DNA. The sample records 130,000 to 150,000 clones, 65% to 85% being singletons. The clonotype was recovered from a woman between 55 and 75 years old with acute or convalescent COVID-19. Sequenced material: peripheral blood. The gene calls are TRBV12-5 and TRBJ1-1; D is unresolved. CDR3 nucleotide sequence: TGTGCTAGTGGTTCAACACCCCCAGGATCCCCTGAAGCTTTCTTT. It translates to CASGSTPPGSPEAFF. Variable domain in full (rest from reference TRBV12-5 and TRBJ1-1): DARVTQTPRHKVTEMGQEVTMRCQPILGHNTVFWYRQTMMQGLELLAYFRNRAPLDDSGMPKDRFSAEMPDATLATLKIQPSEPRDSAVYFCASGSTPPGSPEAFFGQGTRLTVV.